The following is a T cell receptor beta chain sequence with its context. Its matching antigen is unknown. These data belong to a study of T cell responses to AZD1222 COVID-19 vaccine. TCRdb keeps only in-frame clones here, not all; method: immunoSEQ multiplex PCR. The repertoire consists of about 130,000 clones, with 65% to 90% occurring once and the leading ten covering around 24%. Study results and limitations: Among vaccine-associated CD4 TCRs, coverage spanned spike, with dominance at 160-218 and 743-854. As reported, nearly half of all spike-specific TCRs target variant regions that are unmutated.

This clonotype originated in an adult in good health. The input for sequencing was peripheral blood, taken on day 0 of AZD1222 vaccination.

The CDR3 here is CASREGLSYNSPLHF. In DNA form, the CDR3 reads TGTGCCAGCAGGGAGGGTCTCTCCTATAATTCACCCCTCCACTTT. The rearrangement links TRBV2 to TRBJ1-6; D call uncertain. This CDR3 comprises 15 residues. CDR1 is SNHLY and CDR2 is FYNNEI in the germline V gene. V was pared by 6 bases and J by 0 bases, with 9 bases between.